This T cell receptor (beta chain) stems from a study of cytomegalovirus exposure and HLA in healthy donors. In the case of this clone: Its antigen is not identified.

Whole-study results and caveats: For most TCR beta V segments, an earlier analysis put the productive rate at about 87% or about 30% of the time.

This PCR relied on a set of 60 Vbeta primers and 13 Jbeta primers. Produced via immunoSEQ multiplex PCR; TCRdb's table is partial and in-frame only. The sample comprises 140,000 or so clones, around four fifths of which are singletons, and 3.4% rests with the top ten. The CDR3 covers 14 residues. Germline CDR1 reads MGHDK; CDR2 reads SYGVNS. Trimming took 2 bases from V and 3 from J, leaving 8 bases between them. The rearrangement links TRBV25-1 to TRBJ1-5; D unclear. The TCR was taken from a male donor in good health and CMV-seronegative. Material: PBMCs. The CDR3 loop is CASSELQANQPQHF. For the CDR3, the DNA is TGTGCCAGCAGTGAACTCCAGGCCAATCAGCCCCAGCATTTT.